What follows is one T cell receptor beta chain and its context. Its binding antigen is unknown. No much larger clonotype is one base removed from it; base qualities were not supplied. This specimen comes from a study of Ad26.COV2.S vaccination and SARS-CoV-2 variants (dated by TCRdb to about 2021). Concerning the study at large: Vaccine-arm donors came from COV1001, a multicentre, randomized, double-blind, placebo-controlled phase I-IIa trial of Ad26.COV2.S in healthy adults. TCRbeta repertoire sequencing served as the tool for gauging how specific and how broad the SARS-CoV-2-reactive T cell receptors were following Ad26.COV2.S vaccination. Investigators did not know the trial group allocation while performing experiments and assessing outcomes. The TCR-sequenced set comprised approximately 30 samples: some 20 Ad26.COV2.S vaccine recipients, 5 placebo recipients and 8 SARS-CoV-2 convalescent individuals. Ad26.COV2.S was administered intramuscularly at 5 x 10^10 or 1 x 10^11 viral particles, either as a single shot or as two shots given 56 days apart. Participants in the trial were split at random into five groups of five each, receiving low-dose or high-dose Ad26.COV2.S once or twice, or else placebo on both occasions.

V gives up 6 bases and J gives up 0 bases, and the segment between their germline ends measures 14 bases. Measured from the cysteine to the phenylalanine, the CDR3 is 15 residues long. Of all the DNA, just the CDR3 is kept, 45 bases in frame from base 1. Via the germline V gene, CDR1 is SNHLY and CDR2 FYNNEI. What the research found in general, with its limitations: After vaccination, spike-specific CD8+ and CD4+ T cell responses were reported to show substantial breadth. Compared with placebo recipients, Ad26.COV2.S recipients showed higher spike-specific TCR breadth (P = 0.0014). According to the authors, total T cell responses may have been underestimated by the TCR breadth and depth analyses. Vaccine and placebo recipients had comparable non-spike TCR breadth, which fits with the vaccine containing only spike. The study was not powered to compare responses between vaccine doses or regimens.

The sample's treatment or condition, from its label and the paper: 15 to 20 received Ad26.COV2.S at low or high dose, single or two shots; five or six received placebo; per-sample allocation not given. For vaccine and placebo recipients, the sequenced repertoires came from samples collected on day 63 after the first injection. Cohort 1b enrolled some 25 adults aged 18-55 years at a single site in Boston, USA, between 29 July and 7 August 2020. Ad26.COV2.S was a replication-incompetent adenovirus type 26 vector that expressed a prefusion-stabilized SARS-CoV-2 spike protein derived from the original Wuhan strain. The immunoSEQ Assay was the method used to sequence TCRbeta CDR3 regions. After extraction, genomic DNA underwent amplification by bias-controlled multiplex PCR, followed by high-throughput sequencing. In the original analysis: To quantify the absolute abundance of every unique TCRbeta CDR3 region, sequences were collapsed and filtered. T cell fraction was estimated by normalizing TCRbeta template counts to usable DNA, which was measured by amplifying reference genes present in all nucleated cells. Repertoire TCRs were annotated as SARS-CoV-2-specific when V gene, CDR3 amino acid sequence and J gene were exactly matched to a known reactive TCR set. The reference SARS-CoV-2 TCR set came from MIRA and was filtered for enrichment in COVID-19-positive ImmuneCODE repertoires, removing public or cross-reactive TCRs. Using the MIRA antigens, annotated TCRs were further analysed by specific ORF or by position within an ORF. Depth was the summed frequency of annotated unique rearrangements, while breadth was defined as annotated unique rearrangements over total unique productive rearrangements. TCR breadth was compared between groups using two-sided Wilcoxon rank-sum tests. The table was pulled from immuneACCESS by TCRdb, which kept in-frame rearrangements only. Such tables lose some clones; where checked, under half of the loss comes from unresolved V genes, and the rest has no known cause. That table gives V, J and clone size, and the DNA gave D and trimming. This sample holds about 390,000 clones; 70% to 90% were observed only once. The top ten hold 3% to 4.5% of the sample.

The chain was built from TRBV2 and TRBJ1-1; no D segment can be confidently identified. This sample comprised peripheral blood, obtained in a trial of Ad26.COV2.S vaccine versus placebo. This TCR derives from a person between 18 and 65 years old who received the Ad26.COV2.S COVID-19 vaccine or a placebo. For the CDR3, the sequence is CASRGQAEMNTEAFF. The sequenced DNA: TGTGCCAGCAGAGGGCAGGCGGAAATGAACACTGAAGCTTTCTTT.